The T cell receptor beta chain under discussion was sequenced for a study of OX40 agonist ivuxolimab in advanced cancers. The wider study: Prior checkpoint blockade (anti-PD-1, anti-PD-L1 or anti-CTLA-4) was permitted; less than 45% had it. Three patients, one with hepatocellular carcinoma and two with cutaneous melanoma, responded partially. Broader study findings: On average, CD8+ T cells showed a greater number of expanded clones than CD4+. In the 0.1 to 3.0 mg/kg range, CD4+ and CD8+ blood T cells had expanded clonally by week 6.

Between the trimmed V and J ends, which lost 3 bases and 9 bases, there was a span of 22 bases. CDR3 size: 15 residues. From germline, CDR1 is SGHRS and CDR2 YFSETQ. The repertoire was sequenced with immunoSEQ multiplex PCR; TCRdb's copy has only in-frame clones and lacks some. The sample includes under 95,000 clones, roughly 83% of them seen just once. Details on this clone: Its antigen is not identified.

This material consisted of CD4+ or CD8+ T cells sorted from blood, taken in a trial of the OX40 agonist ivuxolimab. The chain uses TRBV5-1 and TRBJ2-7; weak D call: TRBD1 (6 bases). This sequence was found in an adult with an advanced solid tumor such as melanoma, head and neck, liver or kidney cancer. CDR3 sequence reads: CASSYAGDIGSGQYF. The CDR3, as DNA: TGCGCCAGCAGCTACGCAGGGGATATAGGGTCGGGGCAGTACTTC.